This TCR beta chain was sequenced during a study of cytomegalovirus exposure and HLA in healthy donors. Points from the study as a whole: The tendency of first-cohort TCR clusters to co-occur in the roughly 130 validation repertoires was the finding of a later analysis. The study flagged about 160 TCR beta chains as cytomegalovirus-associated. For most TCR sequences rarity was the rule, although some public TCRs occurred in many donors.

With respect to this clone: The antigen is undetermined.

From the approximately 120-subject validation cohort, which was separate from the approximately 670-subject first cohort, the donors were drawn. Using immunoSEQ multiplex PCR, the repertoire was profiled, and TCRdb retains in-frame clones only, with some absent. The table includes around 70,000 clones, 94% detected once. Trimming took off 0 bases at V and 7 bases at J, with 15 bases between the two ends. Germline CDR1 is SEHNR and CDR2 is FQNEAQ (reference sequence). There are 15 residues in the CDR3. The V and J genes are TRBV7-9 and TRBJ1-1; a possible D gene is TRBD1 (5 bases). The receptor comes from a young woman in good health and CMV-seropositive. What was sequenced was PBMCs. The CDR3 protein is CASSLAFGTHGEAFF. The CDR3 nucleotides are TGTGCCAGCAGCTTAGCCTTCGGGACTCACGGTGAAGCTTTCTTT. Combining the CDR3 with reference TRBV7-9 and TRBJ1-1 gives the whole variable domain DTGVSQNPRHKITKRGQNVTFRCDPISEHNRLYWYRQTLGQGPEFLTYFQNEAQLEKSRLLSDRFSAERPKGSFSTLEIQRTEQGDSAMYLCASSLAFGTHGEAFFGQGTRLTVV.